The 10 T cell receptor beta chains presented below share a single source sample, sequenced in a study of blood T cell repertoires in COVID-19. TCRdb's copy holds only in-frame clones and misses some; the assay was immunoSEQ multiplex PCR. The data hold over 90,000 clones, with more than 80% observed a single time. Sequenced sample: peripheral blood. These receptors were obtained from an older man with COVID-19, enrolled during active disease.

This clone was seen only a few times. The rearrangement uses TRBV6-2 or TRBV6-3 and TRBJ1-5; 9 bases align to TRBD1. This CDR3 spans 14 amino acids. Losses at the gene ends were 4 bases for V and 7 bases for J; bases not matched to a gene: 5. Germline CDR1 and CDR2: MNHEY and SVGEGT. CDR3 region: CASSSRTGAQPQHF. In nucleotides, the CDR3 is TGTGCCAGCAGTTCAAGGACAGGGGCGCAGCCCCAGCATTTT.

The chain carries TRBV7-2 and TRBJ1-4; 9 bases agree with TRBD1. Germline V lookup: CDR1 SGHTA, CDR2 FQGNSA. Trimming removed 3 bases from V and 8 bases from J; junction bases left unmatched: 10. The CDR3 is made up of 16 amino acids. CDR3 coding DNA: TGTGCCAGCAGCTTTTTACCGGGACAGGGTGGCGAAAAACTGTTTTTT. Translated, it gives CASSFLPGQGGEKLFF.

The CDR3 region has the DNA TGTGCCAGCAGCGCGGACAGCAATGGCTACGAGCAGTACTTC. Its translation: CASSADSNGYEQYF. The chain has TRBV7-2 and TRBJ2-7; possible D gene TRBD1, 6 bases. The CDR3 extends over 14 amino acids. V lost 5 bases to trimming and J lost 3 bases, with 14 bases between them. CDR1 and CDR2 (germline): SGHTA, FQGNSA.

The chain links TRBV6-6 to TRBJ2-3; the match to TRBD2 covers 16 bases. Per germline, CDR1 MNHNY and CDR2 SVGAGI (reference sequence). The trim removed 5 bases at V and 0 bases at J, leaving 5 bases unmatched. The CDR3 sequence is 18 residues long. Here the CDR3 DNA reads TGTGCCAGCAGTCCGGGACTAGCGGGAGGGTCTAGCACAGATACGCAGTATTTT. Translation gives CASSPGLAGGSSTDTQYF.

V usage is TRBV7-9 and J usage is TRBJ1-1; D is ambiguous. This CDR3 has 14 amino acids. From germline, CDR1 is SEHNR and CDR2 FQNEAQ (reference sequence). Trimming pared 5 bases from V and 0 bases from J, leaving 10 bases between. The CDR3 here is CASSPPTLNTEAFF. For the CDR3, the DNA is TGTGCCAGCAGCCCACCGACACTGAACACTGAAGCTTTCTTT.

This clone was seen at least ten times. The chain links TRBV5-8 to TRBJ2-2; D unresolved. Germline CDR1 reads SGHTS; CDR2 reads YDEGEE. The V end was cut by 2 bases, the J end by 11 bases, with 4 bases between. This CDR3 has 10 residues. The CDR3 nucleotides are TGTGCCAGCAGCTTCCTCGAGCTGTTTTTT. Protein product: CASSFLELFF.

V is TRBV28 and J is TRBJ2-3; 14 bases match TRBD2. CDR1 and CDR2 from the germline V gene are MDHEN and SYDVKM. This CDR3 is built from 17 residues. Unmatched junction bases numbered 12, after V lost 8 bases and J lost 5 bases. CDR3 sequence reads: CASRYPGLAGVVDTQYF. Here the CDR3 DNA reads TGTGCCAGCCGTTACCCGGGACTAGCGGGAGTGGTAGATACGCAGTATTTT.

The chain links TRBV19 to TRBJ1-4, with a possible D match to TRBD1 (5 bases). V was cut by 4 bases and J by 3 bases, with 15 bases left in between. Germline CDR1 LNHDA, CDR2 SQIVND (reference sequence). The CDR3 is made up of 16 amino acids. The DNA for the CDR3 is TGTGCCAGTAGTAAGGGGCTCGCGAATCCTAATGAAAAACTGTTTTTT. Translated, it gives CASSKGLANPNEKLFF.

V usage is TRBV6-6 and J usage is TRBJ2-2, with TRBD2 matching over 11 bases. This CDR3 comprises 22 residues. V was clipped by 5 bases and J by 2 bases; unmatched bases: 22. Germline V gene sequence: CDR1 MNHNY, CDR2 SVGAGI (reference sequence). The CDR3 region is CASSPRLAGLVGRGLNTGELFF. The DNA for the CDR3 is TGTGCCAGCAGTCCCAGACTAGCGGGGCTAGTGGGGAGGGGATTAAACACCGGGGAGCTGTTTTTT.

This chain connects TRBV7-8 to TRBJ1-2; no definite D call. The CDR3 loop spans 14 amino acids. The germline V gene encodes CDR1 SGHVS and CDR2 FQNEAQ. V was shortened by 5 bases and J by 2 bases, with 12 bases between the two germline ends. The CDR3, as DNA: TGTGCCAGCAGCGCGGGTAGAGTAAACTATGGCTACACCTTC. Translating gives CASSAGRVNYGYTF.